The source of this TCR beta chain is a study of blood T cell repertoires in COVID-19. Study background: Samples taken during acute and convalescent COVID-19 were collected in the United States, Italy and Spain.

Authors' methods: Counts of nucleated cells, estimated from reference gene primer amplification, were obtained. Here immunoSEQ multiplex PCR was the method, and the copy in TCRdb shows in-frame clones only, minus some. The V and J calls and clone size come from that table; D and trimming were worked out from the DNA. The data hold 90,000 or so clones, with about 92% observed a single time. It was during active infection that Seattle patients were enrolled and then longitudinally followed. Trimming shortened V by 5 bases and J by 4 bases, and 15 bases separated the two germline ends. The CDR3 sequence is 15 residues long. Germline loops: CDR1 KGHDR, CDR2 SFDVKD.

This sequence joins TRBV24-1 and TRBJ2-3; the D gene is possibly TRBD2 (7 bases). The clonotype comes from a young man with COVID-19, enrolled during active disease. The sequenced sample consisted of peripheral blood. The CDR3 nucleotides are TGTGCCACCAGTGGGGTGGGGGGGCTGGCAGATACGCAGTATTTT. Translating gives CATSGVGGLADTQYF.